Below, one T cell receptor (beta chain) is given with its context. As yet, its antigen is unknown. This record comes from a study of blood T cells in healthy people across ages. The V end lost 8 bases, the J end lost 4 bases, and 6 bases lay between the germline ends. The CDR3 spans 11 residues. Germline V lookup: CDR1 SGHTA, CDR2 FQGNSA. Broader study findings: When one million T cells were used, diversity estimates were thought to be underestimates.

A second about 7 to 12 cycle PCR used barcoded and J-beta primers. TCRdb re-derived calls from the 5' RACE reads in MiXCR, one entry per CDR3 protein. The data hold around 1,000,000 distinct CDR3 sequences, with 20% to 25% observed a single time. Every sample yielded at least 7 million isolated PBMCs. Another study also made use of these data, one on T cells of mothers and their children.

The chain recombines TRBV7-2 with TRBJ2-1; D is uncertain. The sample taken for sequencing was blood. The sequence was obtained from a girl aged 2-10 years in good health. The CDR3 is CASGYYNEQFF. Here the CDR3 DNA reads TGTGCCAGCGGCTATTACAATGAGCAGTTCTTC.